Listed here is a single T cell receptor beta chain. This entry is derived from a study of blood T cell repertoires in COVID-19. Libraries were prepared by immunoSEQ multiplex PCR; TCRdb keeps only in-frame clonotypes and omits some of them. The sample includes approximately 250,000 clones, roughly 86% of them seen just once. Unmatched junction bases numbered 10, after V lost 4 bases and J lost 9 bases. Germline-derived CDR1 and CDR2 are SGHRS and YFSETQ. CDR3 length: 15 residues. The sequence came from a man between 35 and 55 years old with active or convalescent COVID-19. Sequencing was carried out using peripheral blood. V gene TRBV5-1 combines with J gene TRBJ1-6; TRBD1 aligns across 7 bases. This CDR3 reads CASSLGQAGGSPLHF. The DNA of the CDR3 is TGCGCCAGCAGCCTTGGACAGGCGGGGGGTTCACCCCTCCACTTT.